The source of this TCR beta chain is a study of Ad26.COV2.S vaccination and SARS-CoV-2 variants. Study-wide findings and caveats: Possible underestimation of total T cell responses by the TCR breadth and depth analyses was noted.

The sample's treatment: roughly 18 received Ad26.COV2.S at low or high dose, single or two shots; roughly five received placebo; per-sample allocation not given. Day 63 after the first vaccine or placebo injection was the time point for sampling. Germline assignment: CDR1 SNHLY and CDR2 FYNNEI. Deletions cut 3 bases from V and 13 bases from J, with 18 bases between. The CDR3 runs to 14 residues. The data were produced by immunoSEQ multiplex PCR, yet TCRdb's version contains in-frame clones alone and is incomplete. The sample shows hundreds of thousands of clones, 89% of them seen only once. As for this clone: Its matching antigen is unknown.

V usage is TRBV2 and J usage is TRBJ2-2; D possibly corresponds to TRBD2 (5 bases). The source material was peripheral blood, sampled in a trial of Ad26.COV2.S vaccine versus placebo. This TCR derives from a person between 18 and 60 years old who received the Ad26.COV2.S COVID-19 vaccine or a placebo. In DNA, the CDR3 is TGTGCCAGCAGTGACCTAGCTGCCAGGTCGGGGCTGTTTTTT. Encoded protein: CASSDLAARSGLFF.